These 30 T cell receptor beta chains originate from one sample sequenced in a study of blood T cell repertoires in COVID-19. Clones were read by immunoSEQ multiplex PCR, and TCRdb kept only the in-frame ones, dropping some. This sample has roughly 230,000 clones, with approximately 85% found just once. Sequencing was performed on PBMCs or T cells enriched from blood (not recorded which). Every receptor here comes from a woman aged 45-65 years who had been exposed to COVID-19.

The chain is built from TRBV2 and TRBJ1-4; D gene ambiguous. CDR3 length: 14 residues. Trimming shortened V by 8 bases and J by 5 bases, and 15 bases separated the two germline ends. Germline V gene sequence: CDR1 SNHLY, CDR2 FYNNEI. CDR3 nucleotides: TGTGCCAGCTCACTGGGCCCACCCAATGAAAAACTGTTTTTT. Translation: CASSLGPPNEKLFF. Filled out from reference TRBV2 and TRBJ1-4, the complete variable domain reads EPEVTQTPSHQVTQMGQEVILRCVPISNHLYFYWYRQILGQKVEFLVSFYNNEISEKSEIFDDQFSVERPDGSNFTLKIRSTKLEDSAMYFCASSLGPPNEKLFFGSGTQLSVL.

The rearrangement uses TRBV27 and TRBJ1-6, with a weak D call TRBD1 (5 bases). In germline, CDR1 is MNHEY, CDR2 SMNVEV (reference sequence). V was trimmed by 6 bases and J by 14 bases, leaving 23 bases between them. This CDR3 has 15 residues. The CDR3 region is CASRAQSAPSGALHF. The CDR3 bases are TGTGCCAGCAGGGCCCAATCGGCCCCCTCGGGGGCCCTCCACTTT.

The chain is built from TRBV9 and TRBJ2-1; TRBD1 might be the D (6 bases). There are 14 residues in the CDR3. V was cut by 0 bases and J by 7 bases, with 11 bases left in between. CDR1 and CDR2 from the germline V gene are SGDLS and YYNGEE. As DNA, the CDR3 is TGTGCCAGCAGCGTAGCAGGGGCCTGGAATGAGCAGTTCTTC. This encodes CASSVAGAWNEQFF.

This clone appeared once. The gene calls are TRBV10-3 and TRBJ1-1, with 9 bases aligning to TRBD1. Germline V gene sequence: CDR1 ENHRY, CDR2 SYGVKD. This CDR3 contains 15 residues. The V segment lost 3 bases and the J segment 6 bases; nucleotides outside the gene matches: 8. This chain's CDR3 is CAISEVQGASAEAFF. DNA for the CDR3: TGTGCCATCAGTGAAGTACAGGGGGCAAGTGCTGAAGCTTTCTTT.

The rearrangement links TRBV18 to TRBJ1-1; 9 positions match TRBD1. Trimming took 4 bases from V and 6 from J; bases not matched to a gene: 6. The CDR3 consists of 14 residues. In germline, CDR1 is KGHSH, CDR2 LQKENI. The CDR3 sequence: CASSLGTGWPEAFF. The CDR3 nucleotides are TGTGCCAGCTCACTTGGGACAGGGTGGCCTGAAGCTTTCTTT. Combining the CDR3 with reference TRBV18 and TRBJ1-1 gives the whole variable domain NAGVMQNPRHLVRRRGQEARLRCSPMKGHSHVYWYRQLPEEGLKFMVYLQKENIIDESGMPKERFSAEFPKEGPSILRIQQVVRGDSAAYFCASSLGTGWPEAFFGQGTRLTVV.

The chain joins TRBV29-1 to TRBJ2-5; no clear D. The V gene's germline CDR1 is SQVTM and CDR2 ANQGSEA. The CDR3 is made up of 14 amino acids. Trimming shortened V by 4 bases and J by 2 bases, and 14 bases separated the two germline ends. CDR3 sequence: CSVAPGSQQETQYF. DNA of the CDR3: TGCAGCGTTGCTCCTGGCAGTCAGCAAGAGACCCAGTACTTC.

The CDR3 nucleotides are TGCAGCGTTGGAGTACGGAGGGGCACTGAAGCTTTCTTT. This gives the protein CSVGVRRGTEAFF. The chain recombines TRBV29-1 with TRBJ1-1, with D perhaps matching TRBD1 (5 bases). The V end lost 4 bases, the J end lost 4 bases, and 13 bases lay between the germline ends. CDR1 and CDR2 (germline): SQVTM, ANQGSEA. There are 13 residues in the CDR3.

The chain carries TRBV13 and TRBJ1-6; 7 positions agree with TRBD1. The CDR3 contains 16 residues. V shed 2 bases and J 4 bases; nucleotides not matched to a gene: 5. The germline CDR1 and CDR2 sequences are PRHDT and FYEKMQ (reference sequence). Here the CDR3 DNA reads TGTGCCAGCAGCTTAACAGGGGCAGATTATAATTCACCCCTCCACTTT. Protein product: CASSLTGADYNSPLHF.

The chain joins TRBV3-1 (or the pseudogene TRBV3-2) to TRBJ2-5; possibly TRBD2 for D (6 bases). The CDR3 has 14 amino acids. V was cut by 3 bases and J by 3 bases, with 11 bases left in between. Germline CDR1 LGHDT, CDR2 YNNKEL (reference sequence). The CDR3 sequence: CASSHERAEETQYF. CDR3 nucleotides: TGTGCCAGCAGCCACGAGCGGGCAGAAGAGACCCAGTACTTC.

J is TRBJ2-2 and V is TRBV9, with D maybe TRBD1 (6 bases). Trimming cost V 4 bases and J 5 bases, with 15 bases left between them. CDR1 and CDR2 from the germline V gene are SGDLS and YYNGEE. The CDR3 length is 15 residues. CDR3 DNA: TGTGCCAGCAGCACCCGGACAGTAGATACCGGGGAGCTGTTTTTT. Amino acid sequence: CASSTRTVDTGELFF.

This chain links TRBV19 with TRBJ2-2; maybe TRBD1 (6 bases). Germline assignment: CDR1 LNHDA and CDR2 SQIVND (reference sequence). V lost 10 bases to trimming and J lost 1 base, with 16 bases between them. CDR3 size: 15 residues. The CDR3 loop reads CATRGSTGNTGELFF. The CDR3 coding sequence is TGTGCCACAAGGGGGAGCACCGGGAACACCGGGGAGCTGTTTTTT.

This chain links TRBV10-1 with TRBJ2-7; 7 bases align to TRBD1. Trimming at V came to 0 bases and at J to 3 bases, leaving 8 bases not matched to a gene. Germline CDR1 and CDR2: WNHNN and SYGVQD (reference sequence). The CDR3 spans 16 residues. The CDR3 here is CASSESKGTALYEQYF. DNA of the CDR3: TGCGCCAGCAGTGAGTCGAAAGGGACAGCTCTCTACGAGCAGTACTTC.

The rearrangement links TRBV25-1 to TRBJ1-2; TRBD1 matches 11 bases. The CDR3 contains 15 residues. V lost 5 bases and J lost 8; bases outside the gene matches: 10. CDR1 is MGHDK and CDR2 is SYGVNS in the germline V gene. The CDR3 sequence: CASSYTTGTGGGYTF. The CDR3 DNA reads as TGTGCCAGCAGTTATACGACCGGGACAGGGGGAGGCTACACCTTC.

The J gene is TRBJ2-7, the V gene TRBV30, with TRBD2 matching over 10 bases. CDR3 length equals 13 residues. Unmatched junction bases numbered 4, after V lost 2 bases and J lost 6 bases. Germline-derived CDR1 and CDR2 are GTSNPN and SVGIG (reference sequence). The CDR3 region has the DNA TGTGCCTGGAGTAGCGGGGGGGCCTTCGAGCAGTACTTC. Amino acids: CAWSSGGAFEQYF.

V is TRBV28 and J is TRBJ1-5, with a tentative D call TRBD1 (5 bases). Per germline, CDR1 MDHEN and CDR2 SYDVKM. V was shortened by 6 bases and J by 2 bases, with 11 bases between the two germline ends. This CDR3 contains 14 residues. In DNA form, the CDR3 reads TGTGCCAGCAGCAGGGATAATGGCAATCAGCCCCAGCATTTT. As protein: CASSRDNGNQPQHF.

The chain uses TRBV27 and TRBJ1-5; no clear D. Deletions cut 5 bases from V and 3 bases from J, with 8 bases between. The germline CDR1 and CDR2 sequences are MNHEY and SMNVEV (reference sequence). The CDR3 loop spans 13 amino acids. CDR3 DNA: TGTGCCAGCAGTAGACTGCCCAATCAGCCCCAGCATTTT. Translating it yields CASSRLPNQPQHF.

The chain links TRBV27 to TRBJ2-3; 11 bases are shared with TRBD2. CDR3 size: 18 residues. Germline V CDR1 and CDR2: MNHEY, SMNVEV (reference sequence). The ends lost 5 bases at V and 2 bases at J; junction bases unmatched: 12. The CDR3: CASSKFTLSGGATDTQYF. CDR3 nucleotides: TGTGCCAGCAGTAAATTTACTCTTAGCGGGGGGGCCACAGATACGCAGTATTTT.

The chain joins TRBV28 to TRBJ1-2, with 8 nucleotides matching TRBD1. The V segment lost 5 bases and the J segment 0 bases; nucleotides outside the gene matches: 2. Per germline, CDR1 MDHEN and CDR2 SYDVKM. This CDR3 has 14 residues. The chain's CDR3 is CASSGDRTNYGYTF. The CDR3 DNA sequence: TGTGCCAGCAGTGGGGACAGGACTAACTATGGCTACACCTTC.

The chain is built from TRBV5-1 and TRBJ2-2, with 8 bases lining up with TRBD1. Trimming at V came to 5 bases and at J to 1 base, leaving 4 bases not matched to a gene. Germline V CDR1 and CDR2: SGHRS, YFSETQ. The CDR3 runs to 15 residues. This CDR3 reads CASREGTGNTGELFF. The CDR3 DNA reads TGCGCCAGCAGAGAAGGGACAGGGAACACCGGGGAGCTGTTTTTT.

This chain joins TRBV12-5 and TRBJ2-7, with TRBD2 matching over 7 bases. CDR1 LGHNT and CDR2 FRNRAP come from the germline V gene. The CDR3 extends over 13 amino acids. The V segment lost 7 bases and the J segment 0 bases; nucleotides outside the gene matches: 3. The CDR3 here is CASASGGSYEQYF. CDR3 in DNA: TGTGCTAGTGCCTCGGGAGGCTCCTACGAGCAGTACTTC.

This chain uses TRBV9 with TRBJ2-2, with 7 bases aligning to TRBD1. Germline V gene lookup returns CDR1 SGDLS and CDR2 YYNGEE. The junction had 0 bases not matched to a gene; V was cut back by 0 bases and J by 1 base. This CDR3 comprises 15 residues. The CDR3 DNA is TGTGCCAGCAGCGTAGGACAGGGGAACACCGGGGAGCTGTTTTTT. This translates into CASSVGQGNTGELFF.

The chain uses TRBV6-6 and TRBJ1-2; 10 nucleotides line up with TRBD1. V was pared by 9 bases and J by 5 bases, with 6 bases of the junction left unmatched. In germline, CDR1 is MNHNY, CDR2 SVGAGI (reference sequence). CDR3 size: 13 residues. The CDR3 nucleotides are TGTGCCAGTAGACAGGGGGCGGAGTATGGCTACACCTTC. This gives the protein CASRQGAEYGYTF.

The chain links TRBV10-3 to TRBJ1-1, with D unresolved. Trimming removed 2 bases at V and 6 bases at J, with 10 bases between. Looked up from germline, CDR1 is ENHRY and CDR2 is SYGVKD. This CDR3 is 13 amino acids long. The CDR3 DNA is TGTGCCATCAGTGAGCCCCTGTTTCCTGAAGCTTTCTTT. This encodes CAISEPLFPEAFF.

This chain uses TRBV4-1 with TRBJ2-3; TRBD2 might be the D (5 bases). The CDR3 spans 16 residues. V was shortened by 1 base and J by 5 bases, with 16 bases between the two germline ends. From germline, CDR1 is MGHRA and CDR2 YSYEKL. CDR3 amino acids: CASSQVGSGLGDTQYF. The CDR3 DNA reads as TGCGCCAGCAGCCAAGTAGGGTCGGGGTTAGGAGATACGCAGTATTTT.

The chain recombines TRBV28 with TRBJ1-1; 7 positions match TRBD1. The CDR3 contains 13 residues. V trimming: 6 bases; J trimming: 0 bases; junction bases outside the gene matches: 1. Looked up from germline, CDR1 is MDHEN and CDR2 is SYDVKM. The CDR3 DNA is TGTGCCAGCAGCAGGGGGATGAACACTGAAGCTTTCTTT. Translated, it gives CASSRGMNTEAFF.

Comment on this clone: No DNA is shown, since the ends of the CDR3 on it are uncertain; the CDR3 is the one TCRdb lists. The CDR3: CASSRWGGGADTF. V is TRBV28 and J is TRBJ1-2. Germline CDR1 MDHEN, CDR2 SYDVKM. The CDR3 is 13 amino acids long, termini counted.

The V and J genes are TRBV28 and TRBJ1-1; no clear D gene. CDR3 length equals 12 residues. Trimming shortened V by 6 bases and J by 8 bases, and 13 bases separated the two germline ends. Germline V gene data show CDR1 as MDHEN and CDR2 as SYDVKM. The CDR3 loop is CASRLGGREAFF. CDR3 in DNA: TGTGCCAGCAGACTTGGAGGGAGGGAAGCTTTCTTT.

The V and J genes are TRBV18 and TRBJ2-2; TRBD2 might be the D (5 bases). V dropped 2 bases and J dropped 4 bases, with 8 bases sitting between them. CDR1 KGHSH and CDR2 LQKENI come from the germline V gene. CDR3 length: 14 amino acids. CDR3 nucleotide sequence: TGTGCCAGCTCACCATCTCGGGGCACCGGGGAGCTGTTTTTT. Protein sequence: CASSPSRGTGELFF.

The V gene is TRBV7-9, the J gene TRBJ2-3, with 13 bases that match TRBD2. This CDR3 spans 17 amino acids. Germline V gene lookup returns CDR1 SEHNR and CDR2 FQNEAQ (reference sequence). Unmatched junction bases numbered 11, after V lost 8 bases and J lost 3 bases. CDR3: CASSSPSGLAGTDTQYF. CDR3 DNA sequence: TGTGCCAGCTCGTCCCCCTCGGGACTAGCGGGGACAGATACGCAGTATTTT.

This clone has a single count. The rearrangement joins TRBV15 to TRBJ2-7; maybe TRBD1 (5 bases). This CDR3 region has 15 residues. Trimming removed 2 bases at V and 0 bases at J, with 11 bases between. Germline V gene data show CDR1 as LNHNV and CDR2 as YYDKDF (reference sequence). The CDR3 DNA is TGTGCCACCAGCAGACTACCCGACAGCTCCTACGAGCAGTACTTC. This codes for CATSRLPDSSYEQYF.